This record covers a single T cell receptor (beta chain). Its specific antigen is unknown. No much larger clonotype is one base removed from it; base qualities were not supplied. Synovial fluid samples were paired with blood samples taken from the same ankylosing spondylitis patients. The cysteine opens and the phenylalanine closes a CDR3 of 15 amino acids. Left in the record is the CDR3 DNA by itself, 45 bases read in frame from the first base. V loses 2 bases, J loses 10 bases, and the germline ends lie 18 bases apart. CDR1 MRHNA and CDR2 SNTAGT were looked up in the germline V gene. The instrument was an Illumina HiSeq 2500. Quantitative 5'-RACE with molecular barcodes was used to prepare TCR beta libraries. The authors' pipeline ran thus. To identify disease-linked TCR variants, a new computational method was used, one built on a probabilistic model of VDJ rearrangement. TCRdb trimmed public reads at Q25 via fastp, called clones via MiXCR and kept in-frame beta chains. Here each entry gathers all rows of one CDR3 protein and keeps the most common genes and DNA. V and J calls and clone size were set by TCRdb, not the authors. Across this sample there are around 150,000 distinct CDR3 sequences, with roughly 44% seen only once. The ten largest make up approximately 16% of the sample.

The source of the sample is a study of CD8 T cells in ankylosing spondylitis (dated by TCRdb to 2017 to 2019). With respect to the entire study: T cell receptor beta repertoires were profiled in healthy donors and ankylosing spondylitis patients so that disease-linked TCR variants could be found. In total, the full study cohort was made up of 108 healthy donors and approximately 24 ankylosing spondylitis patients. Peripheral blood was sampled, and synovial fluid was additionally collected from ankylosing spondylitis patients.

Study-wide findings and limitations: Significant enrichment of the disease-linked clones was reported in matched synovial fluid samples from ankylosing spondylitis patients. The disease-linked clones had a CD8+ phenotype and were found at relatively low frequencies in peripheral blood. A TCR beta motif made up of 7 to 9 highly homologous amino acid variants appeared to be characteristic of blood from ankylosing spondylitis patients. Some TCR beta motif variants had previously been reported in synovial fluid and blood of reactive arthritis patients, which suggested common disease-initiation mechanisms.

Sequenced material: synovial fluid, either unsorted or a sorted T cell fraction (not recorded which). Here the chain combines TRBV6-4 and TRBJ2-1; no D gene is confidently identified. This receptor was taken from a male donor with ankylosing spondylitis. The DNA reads TGTGCCAGCAGTGACACGCCCGGAGAGTCGAGGGAGCAGTTCTTC. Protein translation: CASSDTPGESREQFF.